Listed below are T cell receptor beta chains from one sample, sequenced in a study of cytomegalovirus exposure and HLA in healthy donors. The table came from immunoSEQ multiplex PCR; TCRdb's copy has only in-frame clones and leaves some out. The table gives approximately 150,000 clones; the top ten clones make up 0.8% to 1% of it. Sequencing was done on a sample of PBMCs. The receptors shown here come from a male donor in good health and CMV-seronegative. CDR3s include the opening cysteine and the closing phenylalanine or tryptophan. Each record gives: V gene, D gene, J gene, CDR3 protein, CDR3 DNA. The D gene is left open where the match is weak.

TRBV29-1	TRBD1	TRBJ1-2	CSVSTGQGMDGYTF	TGCAGCGTTTCAACGGGACAGGGGATGGATGGCTACACCTTC
TRBV28	TRBD1	TRBJ2-7	CASSPHLGQGYYEQYF	TGTGCCAGCAGTCCGCACCTGGGACAGGGGTATTACGAGCAGTACTTC
TRBV19	-	TRBJ1-4	CASSIVETGGEKLFF	TGTGCCAGTAGTATAGTCGAGACAGGTGGCGAAAAACTGTTTTTT
TRBV19	TRBD2	TRBJ2-1	CASSIPPRGRVSHEQFF	TGTGCCAGTAGTATTCCCCCCCGCGGGAGGGTAAGCCATGAGCAGTTCTTC
TRBV29-1	-	TRBJ2-7	CSTDQGGSGNEQYF	TGCAGCACCGACCAGGGAGGCAGTGGAAACGAGCAGTACTTC
TRBV7-6	-	TRBJ2-1	CASSLEAGSSYNEQFF	TGTGCCAGCAGCTTAGAAGCTGGTAGCTCCTACAATGAGCAGTTCTTC
TRBV6-5	TRBD1	TRBJ2-7	CASSDREVRYF	TGTGCCAGCAGTGACAGGGAAGTGCGGTACTTC
TRBV5-1	TRBD2	TRBJ2-5	CASSLGSSGQETQYF	TGCGCCAGCAGCTTGGGATCTAGCGGACAAGAGACCCAGTACTTC
TRBV30	TRBD2	TRBJ2-3	CAWSKASGRTDTQYF	TGTGCCTGGAGCAAAGCTAGCGGACGCACAGATACGCAGTATTTT
TRBV28	-	TRBJ2-3	CASSPGRRKTDTQYF	TGTGCCAGCAGTCCCGGCAGGAGGAAAACAGATACGCAGTATTTT
TRBV30	TRBD2	TRBJ2-5	CAWSVLRTSGVQETQYF	TGTGCCTGGAGTGTTTTAAGGACTAGCGGGGTCCAAGAGACCCAGTACTTC
TRBV29-1	-	TRBJ1-2	CSVGPGGYGYTF	TGCAGCGTTGGCCCTGGAGGTTATGGCTACACCTTC
TRBV18	TRBD1	TRBJ2-1	CASSPSVGTGANEQFF	TGTGCCAGCTCACCATCTGTAGGGACAGGGGCCAATGAGCAGTTCTTC
TRBV1	-	TRBJ1-5	CTSSRNGIDSNQPQHF	TGCACCAGCAGCCGGAACGGGATAGATAGCAATCAGCCCCAGCATTTT
TRBV30	TRBD2	TRBJ2-1	CAWRGTSGSGEQFF	TGTGCCTGGAGAGGGACTAGCGGGAGTGGTGAGCAGTTCTTC
TRBV18	-	TRBJ1-1	CASSPGLAKLNTEAFF	TGTGCCAGCTCACCAGGGTTAGCAAAATTGAACACTGAAGCTTTCTTT